This entry features one T cell receptor (beta chain) sequence. What it binds is unknown. Those patients picked for sequencing had displayed CD8+CD57+ cell expansion on flow cytometry. Among the patients, none had received any therapy at the time of blood sampling. The data stem from a study of CD8+CD57+ T cells in acquired aplastic anemia. Investigators profiled TCR beta VDJ and CDR3 from genomic DNA template. From the reads, TCRdb called clonotypes with MiXCR, one entry per CDR3 protein. The sample lists approximately 150,000 distinct CDR3 sequences, more than 45% occurring once. Study-wide findings and caveats: Shared by patients and controls, some 29 CD8+ CDR3s were abundant in patients.

Germline CDR1 reads LNHDA; CDR2 reads SQIVND (reference sequence). The germline V and J ends were trimmed by 4 bases and 9 bases, with 13 bases remaining between them. CDR3 length equals 13 residues. V is TRBV19 and J is TRBJ2-1, with D maybe TRBD2 (5 bases). The clonotype was recovered from a human donor with aplastic anemia. Sequencing was carried out using sorted CD4+, CD8+, or CD8+CD57+ T cells (not recorded which) from PBMCs. This CDR3 reads CASSKMGGLEQFF. In nucleotides, the CDR3 is TGTGCCAGTAGTAAAATGGGCGGGCTTGAGCAGTTCTTC.